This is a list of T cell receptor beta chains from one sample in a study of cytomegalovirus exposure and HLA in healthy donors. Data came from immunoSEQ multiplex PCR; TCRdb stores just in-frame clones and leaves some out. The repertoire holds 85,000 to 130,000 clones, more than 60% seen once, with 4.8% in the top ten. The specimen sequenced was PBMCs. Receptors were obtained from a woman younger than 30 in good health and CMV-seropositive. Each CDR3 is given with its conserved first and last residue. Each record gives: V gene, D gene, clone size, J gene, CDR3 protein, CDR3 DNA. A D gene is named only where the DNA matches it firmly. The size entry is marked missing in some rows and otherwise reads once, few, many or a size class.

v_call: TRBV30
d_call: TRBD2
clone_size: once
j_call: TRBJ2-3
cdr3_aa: CAWSVGLAGGTDTQYF
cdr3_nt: TGTGCCTGGAGTGTGGGACTAGCGGGAGGGACAGATACGCAGTATTTT

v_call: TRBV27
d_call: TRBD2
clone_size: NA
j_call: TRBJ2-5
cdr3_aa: CASSKGLAGWETQYF
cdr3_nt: TGTGCCAGCAGTAAAGGACTAGCGGGATGGGAGACCCAGTACTTC

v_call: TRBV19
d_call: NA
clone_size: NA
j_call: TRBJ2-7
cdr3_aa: CASSMGEDRPYEQYF
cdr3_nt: TGTGCCAGTAGTATGGGGGAGGACAGGCCCTACGAGCAGTACTTC

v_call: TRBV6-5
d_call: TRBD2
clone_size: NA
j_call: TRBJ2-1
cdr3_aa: CASNPSGGDNEQFF
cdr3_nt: TGTGCCAGCAATCCTAGCGGGGGTGACAATGAGCAGTTCTTC

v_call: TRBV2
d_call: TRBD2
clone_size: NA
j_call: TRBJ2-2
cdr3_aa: CASSEGLAGVLQGDTGELFF
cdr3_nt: TGTGCCAGCAGTGAAGGGCTAGCGGGAGTACTTCAGGGGGACACCGGGGAGCTGTTTTTT

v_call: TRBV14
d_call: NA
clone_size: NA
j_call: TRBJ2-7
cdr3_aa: CASSQEVAGHRSYEQYF
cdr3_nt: TGTGCCAGCAGCCAAGAAGTGGCAGGGCATCGCTCCTACGAGCAGTACTTC

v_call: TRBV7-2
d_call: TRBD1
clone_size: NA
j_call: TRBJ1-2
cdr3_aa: CASSLEQGVGYGYTF
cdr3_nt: TGTGCCAGCAGCTTAGAACAGGGGGTAGGCTATGGCTACACCTTC

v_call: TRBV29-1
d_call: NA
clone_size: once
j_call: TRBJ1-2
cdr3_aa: CSAVPGITNYGYTF
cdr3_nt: TGCAGCGCCGTGCCGGGAATTACTAACTATGGCTACACCTTC

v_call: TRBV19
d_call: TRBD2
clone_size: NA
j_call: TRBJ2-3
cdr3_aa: CASSAGVAGTDTQYF
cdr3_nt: TGTGCCAGCTCTGCGGGGGTAGCGGGCACAGATACGCAGTATTTT

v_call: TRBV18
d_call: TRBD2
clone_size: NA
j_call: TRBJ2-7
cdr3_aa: CASSTTSQRGNYYEQYF
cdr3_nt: TGTGCCAGCTCAACCACCAGCCAGCGGGGAAACTACTACGAGCAGTACTTC

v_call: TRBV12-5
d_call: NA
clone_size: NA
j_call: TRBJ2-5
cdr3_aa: CASGVGVPETQYF
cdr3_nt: TGTGCTAGTGGGGTCGGGGTACCAGAGACCCAGTACTTC

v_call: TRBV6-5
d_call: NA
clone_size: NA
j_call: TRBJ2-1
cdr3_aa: CASSIRDNEQFF
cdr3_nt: TGTGCCAGCAGCATCCGGGACAATGAGCAGTTCTTC

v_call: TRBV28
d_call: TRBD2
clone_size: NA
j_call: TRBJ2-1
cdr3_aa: CASSIGLASSYNEQFF
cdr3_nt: TGTGCCAGCAGTATTGGACTAGCGAGCTCCTACAATGAGCAGTTCTTC

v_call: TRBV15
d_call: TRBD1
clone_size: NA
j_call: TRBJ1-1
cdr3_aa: CATSRDTGDVAEAFF
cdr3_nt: TGTGCCACCAGCAGAGACACAGGGGATGTCGCTGAAGCTTTCTTT

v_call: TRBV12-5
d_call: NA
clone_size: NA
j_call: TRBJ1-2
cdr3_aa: CASGFGQTHYGYTF
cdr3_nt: TGTGCTAGTGGTTTTGGACAGACCCACTATGGCTACACCTTC

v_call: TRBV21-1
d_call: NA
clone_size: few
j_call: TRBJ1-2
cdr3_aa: CASSKLDRLDNYGYTF
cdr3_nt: TGTGCCAGCAGCAAGCTAGACAGGCTCGATAACTATGGCTACACCTTC

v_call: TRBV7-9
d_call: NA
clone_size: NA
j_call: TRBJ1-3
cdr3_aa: CASSQVLSSGNTIYF
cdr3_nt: TGTGCCAGCAGCCAAGTCCTGAGCTCTGGAAACACCATATATTTT

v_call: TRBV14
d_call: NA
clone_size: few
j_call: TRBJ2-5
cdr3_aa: CASSQDPRTVNYQEAQYF
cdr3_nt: TGTGCCAGCAGCCAAGACCCTCGGACAGTTAACTACCAAGAGGCCCAGTACTTC

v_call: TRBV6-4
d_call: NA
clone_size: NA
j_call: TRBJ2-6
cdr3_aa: CASSDSPVSGANVLTF
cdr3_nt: TGTGCCAGCAGTGATTCTCCAGTCTCTGGGGCCAACGTCCTGACTTTC

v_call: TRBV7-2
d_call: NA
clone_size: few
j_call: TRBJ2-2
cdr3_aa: CASSGSGESTGELFF
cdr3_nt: TGTGCCAGCAGCGGGAGTGGGGAGAGCACCGGGGAGCTGTTTTTT

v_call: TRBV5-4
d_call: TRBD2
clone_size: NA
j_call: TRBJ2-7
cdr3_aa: CASSFGLAGGPLSYEQYF
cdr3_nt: TGTGCCAGCAGCTTCGGACTAGCGGGAGGCCCCCTCTCCTACGAGCAGTACTTC

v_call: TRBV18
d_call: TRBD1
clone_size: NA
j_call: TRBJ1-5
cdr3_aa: CASSAGTGISNQPQHF
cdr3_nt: TGTGCCAGCTCAGCCGGGACAGGTATCAGCAATCAGCCCCAGCATTTT

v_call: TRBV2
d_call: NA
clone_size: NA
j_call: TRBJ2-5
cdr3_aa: CAKQQETQYF
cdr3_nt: TGTGCCAAACAGCAAGAGACCCAGTACTTC

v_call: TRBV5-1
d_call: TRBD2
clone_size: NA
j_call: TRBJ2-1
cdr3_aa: CASSASGRYNNEQFF
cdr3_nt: TGCGCCAGCAGTGCTAGCGGGAGGTATAACAATGAGCAGTTCTTC

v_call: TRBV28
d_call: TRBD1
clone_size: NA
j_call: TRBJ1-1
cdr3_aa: CASSQGGAETEAFF
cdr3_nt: TGTGCCAGCAGTCAGGGGGGTGCGGAGACTGAAGCTTTCTTT

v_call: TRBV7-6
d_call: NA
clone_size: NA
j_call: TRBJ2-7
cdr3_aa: CASSLYPGSSYEQYF
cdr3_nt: TGTGCCAGCAGCTTATACCCTGGTAGCTCCTACGAGCAGTACTTC

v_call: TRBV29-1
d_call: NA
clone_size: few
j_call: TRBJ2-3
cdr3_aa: CSVRLAYTDTQYF
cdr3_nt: TGCAGCGTTCGGCTAGCCTACACAGATACGCAGTATTTT

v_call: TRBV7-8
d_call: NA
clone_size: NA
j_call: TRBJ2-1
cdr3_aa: CASSLSSSSYNEQFF
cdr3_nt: TGTGCCAGCAGCTTAAGTTCGAGCTCCTACAATGAGCAGTTCTTC

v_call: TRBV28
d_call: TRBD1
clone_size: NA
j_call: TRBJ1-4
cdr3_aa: CASSPTGGSNEKLFF
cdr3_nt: TGTGCCAGCAGCCCGACAGGGGGGAGTAATGAAAAACTGTTTTTT

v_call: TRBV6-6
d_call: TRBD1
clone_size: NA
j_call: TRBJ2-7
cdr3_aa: CASSWTGSAYEQYF
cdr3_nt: TGTGCCAGCAGTTGGACAGGGTCCGCCTACGAGCAGTACTTC

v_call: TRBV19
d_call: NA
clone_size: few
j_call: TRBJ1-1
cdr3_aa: CASTTQPNTEAFF
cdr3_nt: TGTGCCAGTACTACCCAACCGAACACTGAAGCTTTCTTT

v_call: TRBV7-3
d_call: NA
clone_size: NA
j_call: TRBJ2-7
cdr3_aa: CASSPFNNSYEQYF
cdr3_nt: TGTGCCAGCAGCCCTTTTAACAACTCCTACGAGCAGTACTTC

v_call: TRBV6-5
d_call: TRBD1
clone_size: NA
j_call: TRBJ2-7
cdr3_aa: CASSYNRGGVSYEQYF
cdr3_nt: TGTGCCAGCAGTTACAACCGAGGGGGCGTTTCTTACGAGCAGTACTTC

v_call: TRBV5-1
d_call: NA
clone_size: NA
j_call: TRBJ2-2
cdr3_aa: CASSLGPATGELFF
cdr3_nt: TGCGCCAGCAGCTTGGGGCCAGCGACCGGGGAGCTGTTTTTT

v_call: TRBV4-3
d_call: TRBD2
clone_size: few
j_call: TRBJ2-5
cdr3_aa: CASSPGGSRETQYF
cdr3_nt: TGCGCCAGCAGCCCCGGGGGGTCTAGGGAGACCCAGTACTTC

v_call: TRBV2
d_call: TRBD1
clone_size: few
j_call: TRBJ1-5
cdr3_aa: CAGRTGPNQPQHF
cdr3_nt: TGTGCCGGTAGGACAGGACCCAATCAGCCCCAGCATTTT

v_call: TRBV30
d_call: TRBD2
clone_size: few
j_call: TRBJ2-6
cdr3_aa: CAWGLAGGGRANVLTF
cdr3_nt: TGTGCCTGGGGGCTAGCGGGAGGGGGGAGGGCCAACGTCCTGACTTTC

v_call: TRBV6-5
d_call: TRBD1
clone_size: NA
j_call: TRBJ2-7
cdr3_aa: CASSYGTGTSYEQYF
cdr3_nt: TGTGCCAGCAGTTACGGGACAGGAACCTCCTACGAGCAGTACTTC

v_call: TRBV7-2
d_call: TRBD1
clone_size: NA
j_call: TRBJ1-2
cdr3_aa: CASEGTAWGGYTF
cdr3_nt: TGTGCCAGCGAGGGGACAGCCTGGGGTGGCTACACCTTC

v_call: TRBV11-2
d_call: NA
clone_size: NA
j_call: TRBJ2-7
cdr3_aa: CASSAPGLPYEQYF
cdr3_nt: TGTGCCAGCAGCGCCCCGGGACTCCCCTACGAGCAGTACTTC

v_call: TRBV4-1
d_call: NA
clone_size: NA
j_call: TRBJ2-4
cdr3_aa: CASSQGGVVGVAKNIQYF
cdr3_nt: TGCGCCAGCAGCCAAGGCGGGGTGGTTGGGGTAGCCAAAAACATTCAGTACTTC

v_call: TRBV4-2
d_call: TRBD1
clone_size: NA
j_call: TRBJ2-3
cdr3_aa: CASSAAPGTGGTDTQYF
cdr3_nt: TGTGCCAGCAGCGCCGCCCCCGGGACAGGGGGCACAGATACGCAGTATTTT

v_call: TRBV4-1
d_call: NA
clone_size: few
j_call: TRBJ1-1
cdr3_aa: CASSQGQNTEAFF
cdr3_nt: TGCGCCAGCAGCCAAGGACAGAACACTGAAGCTTTCTTT

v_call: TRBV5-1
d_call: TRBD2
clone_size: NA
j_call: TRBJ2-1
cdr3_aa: CASSNWTSIDEQFF
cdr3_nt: TGCGCCAGCAGCAATTGGACTAGCATCGATGAGCAGTTCTTC

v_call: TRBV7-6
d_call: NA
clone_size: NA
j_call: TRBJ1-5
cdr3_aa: CASSLGPGIRNQPQHF
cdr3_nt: TGTGCCAGCAGCTTAGGGCCAGGGATTCGGAATCAGCCCCAGCATTTT

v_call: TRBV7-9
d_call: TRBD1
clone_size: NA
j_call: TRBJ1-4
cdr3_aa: CASSRTAGGGEKLFF
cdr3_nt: TGTGCCAGCAGCCGAACCGCAGGGGGTGGGGAAAAACTGTTTTTT